Here is one T cell receptor (beta chain) with its context. TRB was amplified from around 250-500 ng of blood genomic DNA. Multiplex PCR with BIOMED2 TRB-A/B primer pools amplified TRB rearrangements. Each CDR3 protein gets one entry after TCRdb re-called the multiplex PCR reads with MiXCR. Found here are 20,000 or so distinct CDR3 sequences, around 28% of them singletons; the top ten hold 2.5% to 3%. The data stem from a study of T and B cells in COVID-19 patients. The V gene lost 10 bases and the J gene lost 3 bases, with 15 bases spanning the gap. The germline V gene encodes CDR1 MNHEY and CDR2 SVGAGI. The CDR3 is made up of 13 amino acids.

This clonotype originated in a human donor who had recovered from COVID-19. The chain recombines TRBV6-5 with TRBJ1-1; D is undetermined. Material for sequencing was blood. This chain's CDR3 is CAIIEGWDTEAFF. The CDR3 bases are TGTGCCATCATCGAAGGGTGGGACACTGAAGCTTTCTTT.